A single sample gave rise to the 4 T cell receptor beta chains below, sequenced in a study of shared clonotypes between healthy human individuals. CD45RO-negative, CCR7-positively selected cells formed the naive CD8 fraction, excluding terminally differentiated effector memory CD45RA+ cells. TCRdb keeps only in-frame clones here, not all; method: immunoSEQ multiplex PCR. The table records more than 2 million clones, just under 95% of them present only once. The sample taken for sequencing was naive CD8+ T cells from PBMCs. The receptors stem from a man between 18 and 35 years old in good health. Some clones in this sample may be carry-over from other donors' samples.

V is TRBV2 and J is TRBJ2-5; 7 bases align to TRBD1. CDR3 length equals 14 residues. Germline V gene sequence: CDR1 SNHLY, CDR2 FYNNEI. The trim removed 6 bases at V and 4 bases at J, leaving 8 bases unmatched. This CDR3 is CASSPRGGRETQYF. In DNA form, the CDR3 reads TGTGCCAGCAGCCCCCGAGGGGGCCGAGAGACCCAGTACTTC.

This clone was detected only once. The chain recombines TRBV28 with TRBJ2-7; TRBD2 agrees at 12 bases. Germline CDR1 MDHEN, CDR2 SYDVKM. The CDR3 runs 16 residues. Trimming took 5 bases from V and 2 from J; bases not matched to a gene: 7. The CDR3 loop reads CASSPRTSGITYEQYF. The DNA of the CDR3 is TGTGCCAGCAGTCCCCGGACTAGCGGGATTACCTACGAGCAGTACTTC.

The genes are TRBV6-5 and TRBJ1-4; TRBD1 aligns across 9 bases. V lost 6 bases, J lost 7 bases, and 6 bases stayed unmatched. This CDR3 region has 14 residues. Germline V gives CDR1 MNHEY, CDR2 SVGAGI. Here the CDR3 DNA reads TGTGCCAGCAGCCCTCCGGGACAGGGTGAAAAACTGTTTTTT. It yields the protein CASSPPGQGEKLFF.

The rearrangement uses TRBV18 and TRBJ2-5, with 12 positions matching TRBD2. Losses at the gene ends were 4 bases for V and 4 bases for J; bases not matched to a gene: 7. Germline loops: CDR1 KGHSH, CDR2 LQKENI. The CDR3 extends over 16 amino acids. The CDR3 DNA is TGTGCCAGCTCACGCCGACTAGCGGGAGTGGTAGAGACCCAGTACTTC. Protein: CASSRRLAGVVETQYF.